The 13 T cell receptor beta chains presented below share a single source sample, sequenced in a study of T cells in Graves' hyperthyroidism and ophthalmopathy. What was amplified from RNA transcripts were TCR beta CDR3 regions. HTBI primers drove first-round RT-PCR of the TCR CDR3. TCRdb independently ran MiXCR on the multiplex PCR reads; one entry per CDR3 protein. Here the sample spans about 540,000 distinct CDR3 sequences, around 42% being singletons. Material for sequencing was peripheral blood or thyroid tissue (not recorded which). Receptor source: a woman aged 18-30 years with Graves' hyperthyroidism.

This clonotype was recorded at least ten times. The V call is TRBV29-1, the J call TRBJ1-4, with D perhaps matching TRBD1 (6 bases). The germline V gene has CDR1 SQVTM and CDR2 ANQGSEA. The CDR3 covers 12 residues. V gave up 7 bases and J gave up 4 bases, with 10 bases separating them. The CDR3 is CSATGINEKLFF. CDR3 bases: TGCAGCGCAACAGGGATTAATGAAAAACTGTTTTTT.

This clonotype was counted at least ten times. The CDR3 loop reads CASSGPQGYEQYF. The CDR3, as DNA: TGTGCCAGCAGCGGACCCCAGGGCTACGAGCAGTACTTC. This rearrangement joins TRBV9 to TRBJ2-7; possibly TRBD1 for D (5 bases). V was clipped by 3 bases and J by 3 bases, with 10 bases between them. CDR3 size: 13 residues. The germline CDR1 and CDR2 sequences are SGDLS and YYNGEE.

This clonotype has a count of ten or more. The chain combines TRBV20-1 with TRBJ1-1; tentatively, D is TRBD1 (5 bases). This CDR3 region has 12 residues. V lost 5 bases, J lost 1 base, and 8 bases lay in between. CDR1 is DFQATT and CDR2 is SNEGSKA in the germline V gene (reference sequence). CDR3 bases: TGCAGTGCTTCGGGACCGAACACTGAAGCTTTCTTT. It specifies CSASGPNTEAFF.

This clonotype was seen repeatedly, ten times or more. The chain links TRBV29-1 to TRBJ2-5, with D hard to call. The CDR3 runs 13 residues. Trimming took 2 bases from V and 2 from J, leaving 9 bases between them. Germline V gene sequence: CDR1 SQVTM, CDR2 ANQGSEA. The CDR3 loop reads CSVETKQQETQYF. In nucleotides, the CDR3 is TGCAGCGTTGAAACCAAGCAGCAAGAGACCCAGTACTTC.

This clonotype was picked up many times. The chain is built from TRBV20-1 and TRBJ2-7; D remains ambiguous. V shed 6 bases and J shed 3 bases, with 15 bases lying between them. The CDR3 runs to 13 residues. Germline V gives CDR1 DFQATT, CDR2 SNEGSKA (reference sequence). The CDR3 bases are TGCAGTGCCTACCAGGACGCTAACTACGAGCAGTACTTC. It codes for CSAYQDANYEQYF.

The CDR3 sequence: CASQVLSNTEAFF. CDR3 DNA: TGTGCCAGCCAAGTTTTGTCGAACACTGAAGCTTTCTTT. This chain uses TRBV7-2 with TRBJ1-1; unclear D gene. V gave up 8 bases and J gave up 1 base, with 11 bases separating them. Germline assignment: CDR1 SGHTA and CDR2 FQGNSA. This CDR3 region has 13 residues.

V and J are TRBV7-6 and TRBJ2-7; D perhaps matches TRBD2 (5 bases). The ends were cut back, 4 bases at V and 6 bases at J, with 13 bases in the middle. The CDR3 runs 13 residues. Per the germline V gene, CDR1 is SGHVS and CDR2 is FNYEAQ. In DNA, the CDR3 is TGTGCCAGCAGCTCGTGGACTTTTGCCGAGCAGTACTTC. It is translated as CASSSWTFAEQYF.

This chain joins TRBV2 and TRBJ1-3, with D perhaps matching TRBD1 (5 bases). Looked up from germline, CDR1 is SNHLY and CDR2 is FYNNEI. V dropped 4 bases and J dropped 0 bases, with 10 bases sitting between them. The CDR3 spans 15 residues. The CDR3, as DNA: TGTGCCAGCAGTGGAGGGGTCTTCTCTGGAAACACCATATATTTT. Translating it yields CASSGGVFSGNTIYF. Complete variable domain (other parts from reference TRBV2 and TRBJ1-3): EPEVTQTPSHQVTQMGQEVILRCVPISNHLYFYWYRQILGQKVEFLVSFYNNEISEKSEIFDDQFSVERPDGSNFTLKIRSTKLEDSAMYFCASSGGVFSGNTIYFGEGSWLTVV.

The gene calls are TRBV19 and TRBJ1-4; 7 positions match TRBD1. The CDR3 totals 16 residues. Germline V gene lookup returns CDR1 LNHDA and CDR2 SQIVND (reference sequence). V trimming: 5 bases; J trimming: 0 bases; junction bases outside the gene matches: 6. Here the CDR3 DNA reads TGTGCCAGTAGTGACAGACAGGGTTCAACTAATGAAAAACTGTTTTTT. Amino acid sequence: CASSDRQGSTNEKLFF.

The gene calls are TRBV7-9 and TRBJ2-5, with a possible D match to TRBD2 (7 bases). Germline CDR1 SEHNR, CDR2 FQNEAQ (reference sequence). The V end was cut by 6 bases, the J end by 9 bases, with 23 bases between. This CDR3 comprises 15 residues. CDR3 sequence reads: CASSGGAGGNQPQYF. The DNA for the CDR3 is TGTGCCAGCAGTGGGGGGGCGGGCGGCAATCAGCCCCAGTACTTC.

The chain has TRBV7-9 and TRBJ2-5, with 10 bases that match TRBD2. Near its end, the DNA agrees better with TRBJ2-1, so the J call may be wrong. Germline-derived CDR1 and CDR2 are SEHNR and FQNEAQ (reference sequence). This CDR3 spans 14 amino acids. The chain's CDR3 is CASTYSGRGYEQFF. In nucleotides, the CDR3 is TGTGCCAGCACCTACAGCGGGAGGGGATATGAGCAGTTCTTC.

There are many counts of this clonotype. The V gene is TRBV15, the J gene TRBJ1-5; D is undetermined. The germline gives CDR1 LNHNV, CDR2 YYDKDF (reference sequence). The CDR3 spans 13 residues. V lost 2 bases, J lost 4 bases, and 6 bases lay in between. The CDR3 sequence: CATSRPPNQPQHF. The CDR3 region has the DNA TGTGCCACCAGCAGACCACCGAATCAGCCCCAGCATTTT.

This clonotype was counted only a few times. The chain recombines TRBV7-9 with TRBJ2-1; D is undetermined. CDR1 SEHNR and CDR2 FQNEAQ come from the germline V gene (reference sequence). The CDR3 extends over 14 amino acids. V dropped 7 bases and J dropped 4 bases, with 14 bases sitting between them. The CDR3 protein is CASTTSGQYNEQFF. The CDR3, as DNA: TGTGCCAGCACCACATCCGGGCAGTACAATGAGCAGTTCTTC.